The clone carrying this T cell receptor (beta chain) was observed a handful of times. Its antigen is as yet unknown. The germline CDR1 and CDR2 sequences are MGHRA and YSYEKL. Trimming removed 0 bases from V and 4 bases from J; junction bases left unmatched: 6. This CDR3 is 17 amino acids long. The source of the sample is a study of beta chain features in type 1 diabetes. Overall study context: The patient and healthy donor groups were comparable for age, gender and cell yields.

Sequenced material consisted of expressed TCRB transcripts (all of the isolated RNA was reverse transcribed). The table came from immunoSEQ multiplex PCR; TCRdb's copy has only in-frame clones and leaves some out. Of fewer than 900,000 clones listed, around a sixth are singletons. Broader study findings: Patients with Type 1 diabetes showed moderately but significantly shorter TCRB CDR3s in all four CD4+ subsets.

The receptor's source is a woman under 30 in good health. The sequenced material came from naive CD4+ T cells from blood. J is TRBJ1-4 and V is TRBV4-1; 9 bases fit TRBD1. DNA of the CDR3: TGCGCCAGCAGCCAAGATTGGGGGGGACAGGGTAATGAAAAACTGTTTTTT. Its protein is CASSQDWGGQGNEKLFF.